This T cell receptor beta chain was identified during a study of blood T cell repertoires in COVID-19 (dated by TCRdb to the early 2020s). Regarding the research as a whole: Collaborator samples came from the United States, Italy and Spain and covered acute and convalescent phases of COVID-19. The prospective study material was composed of cDNA or gDNA derived from T cells, B-cell-depleted T cells, or PBMCs. Subjects who had been exposed to COVID-19, were actively infected with it, or had recovered from it provided the deeply sampled blood TCRbeta repertoires that made up the dataset. A freely available public database, intended as a resource for researchers studying the immune response to SARS-CoV-2, is where the repertoires were released. The samples were drawn from two sources: the first 160 participants of the ongoing ImmuneRACE study, and 950 to 1,500 subjects contributed by 6 global collaborators. The sample metadata nearly always contained a de-identified subject ID, COVID-19 status, age in years and sex. HLA class I and class II types, where available, came from metadata supplied by the sample provider rather than from assay-based typing. The research as a whole found: The quantity of clinical and demographic metadata differed by source and by participant and was supplied without curation.

A note on this clone: Its antigen remains undetermined. The sample holds no much larger clone one base away, and base qualities are not on file.

The collaborating institutions used their own protocols to collect whole blood in K2EDTA tubes. For TCRbeta analysis, collaborator samples were shipped as frozen whole blood, as isolated PBMCs, or as DNA extracted from either sample type. The CDR3, from cysteine to phenylalanine, totals 15 residues. The kept DNA is CDR3 alone, 45 bases in frame from the first base. CDR1 SGHRS and CDR2 YFSETQ are derived from the germline V gene. V lost 0 bases and J lost 2 bases, and the count of bases not matched to a germline gene is 5. TCRbeta CDR3 regions were amplified from genomic DNA by means of the immunoSEQ Assay, a bias-controlled multiplex PCR. The study's processing was this. Nucleated cell counts per sample were estimated from amplification of reference gene primers within the assay. To quantify the absolute abundance of each unique TCRbeta CDR3 rearrangement, sequence reads were collapsed and filtered. Productive Simpson clonality was computed per sample as the square root of Simpson's diversity index over productive rearrangements. The clones in this table, taken by TCRdb from immuneACCESS, are in-frame only. Not every clone is retained; where verified, under half of the shortfall comes from an unresolved V gene, and the cause of the rest is unknown. The V and J calls and clone size are taken from that table; D and trimming were inferred from the DNA. This sample has under 250,000 clones in its table, and just under 85% of those were observed once. Roughly 9.8% of the sample goes to the ten largest clones.

The receptor's source is an elderly man with acute or convalescent COVID-19. The sequence is built from TRBV5-1 and TRBJ2-7, and TRBD2 matches 7 of the central bases. Sequenced sample: peripheral blood. The nucleotide sequence reads TGCGCCAGCAGCTTGGAGGCCGGGACTACCTACGAGCAGTACTTC. Protein translation: CASSLEAGTTYEQYF. The CDR3, completed at both ends by the reference TRBV5-1 and TRBJ2-7 genes, gives the full variable domain KAGVTQTPRYLIKTRGQQVTLSCSPISGHRSVSWYQQTPGQGLQFLFEYFSETQRNKGNFPGRFSGRQFSNSRSEMNVSTLELGDSALYLCASSLEAGTTYEQYFGPGTRLTVT.